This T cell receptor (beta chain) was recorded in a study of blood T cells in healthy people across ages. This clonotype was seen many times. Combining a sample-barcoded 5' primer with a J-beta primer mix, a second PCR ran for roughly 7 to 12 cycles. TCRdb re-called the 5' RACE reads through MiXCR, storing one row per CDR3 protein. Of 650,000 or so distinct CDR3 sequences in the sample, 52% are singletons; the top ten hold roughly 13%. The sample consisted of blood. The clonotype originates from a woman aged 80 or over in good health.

CDR3 DNA: TGTGCCAGCAGCTCCAATCGGGTGGGGAGCACAGATACGCAGTATTTT. Protein product: CASSSNRVGSTDTQYF. The chain uses TRBV7-2 and TRBJ2-3; no clear D gene. V shed 4 bases and J shed 0 bases, with 14 bases lying between them. The V gene's germline CDR1 is SGHTA and CDR2 FQGNSA. The CDR3 is made up of 16 amino acids.